A single sample gave rise to the 2 T cell receptor beta chains below, sequenced in a study of Ad26.COV2.S vaccination and SARS-CoV-2 variants. Measured with immunoSEQ multiplex PCR; TCRdb has only the in-frame clones, and not every one. The sample shows over 85,000 clones, around three quarters of them seen only once. The sequencing used peripheral blood, collected after recovery from COVID-19. Receptor source: a human donor who had recovered from COVID-19.

V usage is TRBV5-1 and J usage is TRBJ2-3, with D perhaps TRBD2 (5 bases). Germline CDR1 reads SGHRS; CDR2 reads YFSETQ. This CDR3 contains 15 residues. V was pared by 6 bases and J by 5 bases, with 19 bases between. Here the CDR3 reads CASNPFPGSKDTQYF. The CDR3, as DNA: TGCGCCAGCAACCCCTTTCCGGGGTCCAAAGATACGCAGTATTTT.

This clone was recorded a few times. V usage is TRBV5-6 and J usage is TRBJ1-6; maybe TRBD1 (5 bases). Deletions cut 0 bases from V and 8 bases from J, with 12 bases between. Germline CDR1 and CDR2: SGHDT and YYEEEE. CDR3 size: 15 residues. CDR3 in amino acids: CASSLGQTYDSPLHF. The CDR3 DNA is TGTGCCAGCAGCTTGGGACAGACATACGATTCACCCCTCCACTTT.